One and the same sample provided the 21 T cell receptor beta chains below, sequenced in a study of T cells expressing NK-cell markers. Each CDR3 protein gets one entry in TCRdb, which reprocessed the 5' RACE reads and gives no DNA. The sample data list about 260,000 distinct CDR3 sequences. Source material: blood T cells: a sorted CD56 or NKG2C T cell subset, CD4+ or CD8+ T cells, or bulk PBMC T cells (not recorded which). The origin of the receptors is a woman aged 18-70 years in good health.

This sequence joins TRBV29-1 and TRBJ1-1. CDR3 length: 12 amino acids. Germline V gene lookup returns CDR1 SQVTM and CDR2 ANQGSEA. The CDR3 here is CSAVPPPLEAFF.

This chain connects TRBV20-1 to TRBJ2-2; there is no DNA to check the TCRdb D call of TRBD1. The CDR3 is 16 amino acids. Germline CDR1 and CDR2: DFQATT and SNEGSKA (reference sequence). The CDR3: CSAPFRGLRDTGELFF.

The chain couples TRBV7-2 to TRBJ2-5; TCRdb reports TRBD1, a call that lacks DNA to check it against. The germline V gene has CDR1 SGHTA and CDR2 FQGNSA. CDR3 length: 14 residues. The CDR3 loop reads CASSLAGRGETQYF.

V is TRBV25-1 and J is TRBJ1-6. The germline V gene has CDR1 MGHDK and CDR2 SYGVNS. The CDR3 has 15 residues. The CDR3 sequence is CASSEYVGNSSPLHF.

The chain has TRBV27 and TRBJ1-2; TCRdb gives TRBD1 as the D gene, but with no DNA this cannot be confirmed. Germline values: CDR1 MNHEY, CDR2 SMNVEV (reference sequence). The CDR3 is made up of 18 amino acids. The chain's CDR3 is CASSPYGTSIPGYYGYTF.

The genes are TRBV6-5 and TRBJ2-2. This CDR3 contains 14 residues. Germline assignment: CDR1 MNHEY and CDR2 SVGAGI. The CDR3: CASSYSSNTGELFF.

This chain connects TRBV15 to TRBJ1-2. The CDR3 extends over 16 amino acids. The germline V gene encodes CDR1 LNHNV and CDR2 YYDKDF (reference sequence). CDR3 protein: CATSRGGRGEPHGYTF.

V is TRBV29-1 and J is TRBJ2-2; TCRdb reports TRBD1, a call that lacks DNA to check it against. The V gene's germline CDR1 is SQVTM and CDR2 ANQGSEA. CDR3 length equals 15 residues. The chain's CDR3 is CSVSGTPVIPGELFF.

This chain links TRBV24-1 with TRBJ2-2; TCRdb picks TRBD1, but there is no DNA to check that call. Per germline, CDR1 KGHDR and CDR2 SFDVKD. The CDR3 spans 17 residues. The CDR3 loop is CATSVPWGQSNTGELFF.

The V call is TRBV12-3 or TRBV12-4, the J call TRBJ1-5; no DNA is available, so the TRBD1 call from TCRdb remains unchecked. The CDR3 extends over 16 amino acids. The CDR3 is CASTLTRGQGNQPQHF.

CDR3 residues: CASSSLTRLAGGQVDTQYF. The V call is TRBV28, the J call TRBJ2-3; TCRdb's D gene call, TRBD2, goes unchecked for lack of DNA. The CDR3 is made up of 19 amino acids. CDR1 is MDHEN and CDR2 is SYDVKM in the germline V gene.

This chain uses TRBV12-3 or TRBV12-4 with TRBJ1-2; the TRBD1 assignment by TCRdb is unverifiable without DNA. The CDR3 contains 13 residues. The CDR3 sequence: CASKWGQDYGYTF.

CDR3 loop: CATSRDLSTRTDTQYF. The rearrangement joins TRBV15 to TRBJ2-3. This CDR3 is 16 amino acids long. Germline lookup yields CDR1 LNHNV and CDR2 YYDKDF (reference sequence).

V and J are TRBV12-3 or TRBV12-4 and TRBJ1-4; the TRBD1 assignment by TCRdb is unverifiable without DNA. This CDR3 contains 12 residues. The CDR3 sequence: CASRGGNEKLFF.

The chain employs TRBV27 and TRBJ1-6; TCRdb selects TRBD1, and the lack of DNA leaves this call unchecked. The CDR3 sequence is 16 residues long. Germline values: CDR1 MNHEY, CDR2 SMNVEV (reference sequence). The CDR3 loop reads CASRTGPTTYNSPLHF.

The V gene is TRBV6-2 or TRBV6-3, the J gene TRBJ2-1; TCRdb returns TRBD2, unconfirmable since there is no DNA. The length of the CDR3 is 15 residues. Germline CDR1 is MNHEY and CDR2 is SVGEGT. CDR3 region: CASKRLAAKYNEQFF.

V and J are TRBV20-1 and TRBJ2-6; TCRdb calls TRBD1, which cannot be checked without DNA. Germline CDR1 is DFQATT and CDR2 is SNEGSKA (reference sequence). This CDR3 region has 17 residues. CDR3 in amino acids: CSAIKGQGSSGANVLTF.

The gene calls are TRBV20-1 and TRBJ1-5; absent DNA, TCRdb's TRBD1 call cannot be checked. The germline gives CDR1 DFQATT, CDR2 SNEGSKA (reference sequence). CDR3 length equals 13 residues. The CDR3 here is CSAIQGSAQPQHF.

This rearrangement joins TRBV12-3 or TRBV12-4 to TRBJ2-1; absent DNA, TCRdb's TRBD1 call cannot be checked. The length of the CDR3 is 16 residues. The CDR3 is CASSPHSGTGNNEQFF.

The rearrangement links TRBV6-1 to TRBJ1-6; TCRdb calls TRBD1, which cannot be checked without DNA. This CDR3 region has 15 residues. The V gene's germline CDR1 is MNHNS and CDR2 SASEGT. CDR3 sequence: CASRDRDRGNSPLHF.

The rearrangement uses TRBV28 and TRBJ2-7; TCRdb's D call, TRBD2, is unchecked because there is no DNA. The CDR3 length is 13 residues. Per germline, CDR1 MDHEN and CDR2 SYDVKM. CDR3 region: CASSPADGYEQYF. Together with reference TRBV28 and TRBJ2-7, the CDR3 gives the full variable domain: DVKVTQSSRYLVKRTGEKVFLECVQDMDHENMFWYRQDPGLGLRLIYFSYDVKMKEKGDIPEGYSVSREKKERFSLILESASTNQTSMYLCASSPADGYEQYFGPGTRLTVT.